These 20 T cell receptor beta chains were all obtained from the same sample, sequenced in a study of blood T cell repertoires in COVID-19 (dated by TCRdb to 2018 to 2021). Preparation of the library involved the immunoSEQ multiplex PCR assay. Imported from immuneACCESS, the table was reduced by TCRdb to in-frame sequences with V and J called. These copies leave out some clones; in studies compared against another copy, an unresolved V gene accounts for under half, and the cause of the remainder is not known. This sample lists 120,000 to 150,000 clones; about 88% were detected once. The ten largest clonotypes hold 8% to 11% of the sample. Sequencing was carried out using peripheral blood. These receptors were collected from a man aged 45-60 years with active or convalescent COVID-19.

The chain carries TRBV18 and TRBJ1-1; D remains ambiguous. The ends were cut back, 6 bases at V and 2 bases at J, with 10 bases in the middle. The CDR3 sequence is 13 residues long. Germline assignment: CDR1 KGHSH and CDR2 LQKENI. The DNA of the CDR3 is TGTGCCAGCTCCCCCACAGCTAACACTGAAGCTTTCTTT. This codes for CASSPTANTEAFF. Full variable domain (rest looked up from reference TRBV18 and TRBJ1-1): NAGVMQNPRHLVRRRGQEARLRCSPMKGHSHVYWYRQLPEEGLKFMVYLQKENIIDESGMPKERFSAEFPKEGPSILRIQQVVRGDSAAYFCASSPTANTEAFFGQGTRLTVV.

This chain connects TRBV30 to TRBJ1-4; tentative D call: TRBD1 (5 bases). CDR3 length: 13 residues. The germline V and J ends were trimmed by 4 bases and 3 bases, with 9 bases remaining between them. Looked up from germline, CDR1 is GTSNPN and CDR2 is SVGIG (reference sequence). The CDR3, as DNA: TGTGCCTGGAAGGCAGGGCCTAATGAAAAACTGTTTTTT. Its translation is CAWKAGPNEKLFF.

The V gene is TRBV19, the J gene TRBJ1-5; TRBD1 matches at 7 bases. CDR1 and CDR2 (germline): LNHDA, SQIVND (reference sequence). The V segment lost 4 bases and the J segment 3 bases; nucleotides outside the gene matches: 12. The CDR3 has 17 amino acids. CDR3 bases: TGTGCCAGTAGTAGGCCCTCGGGGACAGTATCCAATCAGCCCCAGCATTTT. It specifies CASSRPSGTVSNQPQHF.

The chain recombines TRBV18 with TRBJ1-1; 7 bases line up with TRBD1. CDR1 is KGHSH and CDR2 is LQKENI in the germline V gene. The CDR3 contains 14 residues. V lost 5 bases and J lost 1; bases outside the gene matches: 4. The CDR3 region has the DNA TGTGCCAGCTCAAAGGACAGGAAGAACACTGAAGCTTTCTTT. Translated, it gives CASSKDRKNTEAFF.

The gene calls are TRBV3-1 (or the pseudogene TRBV3-2) and TRBJ1-6; a possible D gene is TRBD1 (5 bases). Trimming pared 4 bases from V and 7 bases from J, leaving 14 bases between. Germline CDR1 is LGHDT and CDR2 is YNNKEL (reference sequence). The CDR3 is 15 amino acids. The CDR3 loop is CASSPTGTENSPLHF. The CDR3, as DNA: TGTGCCAGCAGCCCGACCGGGACTGAGAATTCACCCCTCCACTTT.

In DNA form, the CDR3 reads TGTGCCAGCACCCTACAGGGGATAAAGGCCGGGGAGCTGTTTTTT. This gives the protein CASTLQGIKAGELFF. The chain uses TRBV6-5 and TRBJ2-2, with 7 bases lining up with TRBD1. The J segment lost 6 bases and the V segment lost 7 bases, leaving 11 bases of the junction unmatched. Germline V CDR1 and CDR2: MNHEY, SVGAGI. The CDR3 spans 15 residues.

The genes are TRBV7-2 and TRBJ2-5, with 7 bases aligning to TRBD1. V lost 2 bases and J lost 5; bases outside the gene matches: 8. CDR1 and CDR2 from the germline V gene are SGHTA and FQGNSA. The CDR3 has 15 residues. The CDR3 DNA reads TGTGCCAGCAGCTTACAGCAGACAGGGTTGGAGACCCAGTACTTC. Translation: CASSLQQTGLETQYF.

The rearrangement links TRBV27 to TRBJ2-7, with 7 bases matching TRBD1. V was pared by 1 base and J by 2 bases, with 8 bases of the junction left unmatched. Germline V lookup: CDR1 MNHEY, CDR2 SMNVEV (reference sequence). This CDR3 spans 16 amino acids. For the CDR3, the DNA is TGTGCCAGCAGTTTATGGGACAGTCGAACCCCCTACGAGCAGTACTTC. It encodes CASSLWDSRTPYEQYF.

This chain connects TRBV28 to TRBJ1-5; weak D call: TRBD1 (5 bases). Germline-derived CDR1 and CDR2 are MDHEN and SYDVKM. Trimming removed 6 bases at V and 0 bases at J, with 12 bases between. The CDR3 loop spans 15 amino acids. CDR3 region: CASRGGDYSNQPQHF. The CDR3, as DNA: TGTGCCAGCAGGGGGGGGGACTATAGCAATCAGCCCCAGCATTTT.

The gene calls are TRBV29-1 and TRBJ2-3, with 10 bases matching TRBD2. CDR3 size: 14 residues. The J segment lost 6 bases and the V segment lost 7 bases, leaving 10 bases of the junction unmatched. CDR1 and CDR2 (germline): SQVTM, ANQGSEA. CDR3 DNA: TGCAGCGGTCGAGCTAGCGGGAGAAGGGATACGCAGTATTTT. This translates into CSGRASGRRDTQYF.

The J gene is TRBJ2-1, the V gene TRBV11-2; 14 positions agree with TRBD2. V dropped 4 bases and J dropped 6; count of bases not matched to a gene: 8. CDR1 is SGHAT, CDR2 FQNNGV, per germline. The CDR3 sequence is 17 residues long. CDR3 coding DNA: TGTGCCAGCAGCTCCGGACTAGCGGGAGGAAACCCCAATGAGCAGTTCTTC. Its translation is CASSSGLAGGNPNEQFF.

This clone showed up just a few times. As DNA, the CDR3 is TGTGCCACCAGCTCCCAAACAGGTTCCTACGAGCAGTACTTC. Translation gives CATSSQTGSYEQYF. The V gene is TRBV15, the J gene TRBJ2-7; weak D call: TRBD1 (5 bases). The CDR3 length is 14 residues. V lost 5 bases and J lost 1, with 12 bases in between. Per germline, CDR1 LNHNV and CDR2 YYDKDF (reference sequence). The whole variable domain, remainder taken from reference TRBV15 and TRBJ2-7, is DAMVIQNPRYQVTQFGKPVTLSCSQTLNHNVMYWYQQKSSQAPKLLFHYYDKDFNNEADTPDNFQSRRPNTSFCFLDIRSPGLGDTAMYLCATSSQTGSYEQYFGPGTRLTVT.

The V call is TRBV6-5, the J call TRBJ2-1; 8 bases match TRBD2. This CDR3 has 15 amino acids. Trimming cost V 7 bases and J 7 bases; bases outside gene matches: 12. The germline gives CDR1 MNHEY, CDR2 SVGAGI. Here the CDR3 DNA reads TGTGCCAGCACCCAAACCGGACTAGCCGGAAATGAGCAGTTCTTC. Protein product: CASTQTGLAGNEQFF.

This chain uses TRBV5-1 with TRBJ2-3, with 10 bases aligning to TRBD1. Looked up from germline, CDR1 is SGHRS and CDR2 is YFSETQ. This CDR3 has 18 amino acids. V dropped 3 bases and J dropped 4; count of bases not matched to a gene: 14. DNA for the CDR3: TGCGCCAGCAGCTCAACCACCATGCGACAGGGGGCCTCAGATACGCAGTATTTT. Protein product: CASSSTTMRQGASDTQYF.

The V call is TRBV19, the J call TRBJ2-7; D might be TRBD2 (6 bases). Germline V CDR1 and CDR2: LNHDA, SQIVND (reference sequence). This CDR3 has 16 residues. Trimming pared 3 bases from V and 5 bases from J, leaving 20 bases between. Here the CDR3 DNA reads TGTGCCAGTAGTATGGGGGTAATGGGGACTCTGAACGAGCAGTACTTC. Its translation is CASSMGVMGTLNEQYF.

The V and J genes are TRBV6-2 or TRBV6-3 and TRBJ1-5; D is ambiguous. Germline V gives CDR1 MNHEY, CDR2 SVGEGT. Trimming left V 0 bases short and J 3 bases short, with 6 bases between. This CDR3 contains 14 residues. The CDR3 loop reads CASSYSGSNQPQHF. As DNA, the CDR3 is TGTGCCAGCAGTTACTCGGGCTCCAATCAGCCCCAGCATTTT.

The rearrangement joins TRBV27 to TRBJ2-4, with TRBD2 identical over 14 bases. V was pared by 2 bases and J by 5 bases, with 5 bases of the junction left unmatched. Germline lookup yields CDR1 MNHEY and CDR2 SMNVEV (reference sequence). This CDR3 has 17 amino acids. For the CDR3, the DNA is TGTGCCAGCAGTTTAGCGGGACTAGCGGGAGCGCAAAACATTCAGTACTTC. It is translated as CASSLAGLAGAQNIQYF.

The rearrangement uses TRBV6-5 and TRBJ2-7; 8 nucleotides match TRBD1. V was pared by 5 bases and J by 5 bases, with 11 bases of the junction left unmatched. The CDR3 loop spans 15 amino acids. Germline V CDR1 and CDR2: MNHEY, SVGAGI. The CDR3 loop is CASSRTGFGLNEQYF. The CDR3 DNA is TGTGCCAGCAGTAGGACAGGGTTCGGATTGAACGAGCAGTACTTC.

The rearrangement uses TRBV27 and TRBJ2-7; 7 positions agree with TRBD1. The germline gives CDR1 MNHEY, CDR2 SMNVEV (reference sequence). J gave up 3 bases and V 7 bases, and 9 bases lay outside the gene matches. The CDR3 consists of 14 residues. CDR3 sequence (DNA): TGTGCCAGCAAACCAGCAGGGGGTTTCTACGAGCAGTACTTC. It yields the protein CASKPAGGFYEQYF.

The chain uses TRBV13 and TRBJ1-2; no clear D gene. The V end was cut by 5 bases, the J end by 4 bases, with 11 bases between. Germline lookup yields CDR1 PRHDT and CDR2 FYEKMQ (reference sequence). CDR3 length: 13 residues. CDR3 in DNA: TGTGCCAGCAGCGCCGGGAGCCTCTATGGCTACACCTTC. It translates to CASSAGSLYGYTF. Based on the CDR3 plus reference TRBV13 and TRBJ1-2, the full variable domain is AAGVIQSPRHLIKEKRETATLKCYPIPRHDTVYWYQQGPGQDPQFLISFYEKMQSDKGSIPDRFSAQQFSDYHSELNMSSLELGDSALYFCASSAGSLYGYTFGSGTRLTVV.